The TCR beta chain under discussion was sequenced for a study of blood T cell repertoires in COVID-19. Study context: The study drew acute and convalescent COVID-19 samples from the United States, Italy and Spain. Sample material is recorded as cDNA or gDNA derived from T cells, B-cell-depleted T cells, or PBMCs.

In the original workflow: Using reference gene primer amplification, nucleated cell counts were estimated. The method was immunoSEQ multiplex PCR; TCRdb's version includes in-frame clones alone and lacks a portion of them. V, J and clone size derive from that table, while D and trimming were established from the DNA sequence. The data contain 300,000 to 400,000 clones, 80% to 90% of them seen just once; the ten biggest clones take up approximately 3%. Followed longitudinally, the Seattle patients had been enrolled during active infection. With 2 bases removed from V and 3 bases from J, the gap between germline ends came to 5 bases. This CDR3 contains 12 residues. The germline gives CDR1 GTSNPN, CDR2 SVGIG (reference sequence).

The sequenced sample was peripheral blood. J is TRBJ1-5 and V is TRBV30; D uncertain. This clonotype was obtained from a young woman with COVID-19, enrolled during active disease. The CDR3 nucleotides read TGTGCCTGGAGTCAGAACAATCAGCCCCAGCATTTT. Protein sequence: CAWSQNNQPQHF.